This T cell receptor beta chain was captured by sequencing in a study of T cell repertoires in cytomegalovirus infection. Study details: CMV infection plus the matching HLA type was flagged by public TCR beta signatures. Study-level points and caveats: HLA-C-restricted CMV-specific TCR beta clonotypes prevailed in the ex vivo response. Cumulative frequency (of public TCR beta family members) identified carriers of CMV plus the relevant HLA.

The CDR3 runs to 12 residues. Germline V lookup: CDR1 SGHDT, CDR2 YYEEEE. Trimming removed 7 bases from V and 7 bases from J, with 14 bases in between. Each CDR3 protein gets one entry after TCRdb re-called the reads with MiXCR. The data show roughly 77,000 distinct CDR3 sequences, 4% seen once. Many counts were recorded for this clonotype. Its antigen is unknown. This sequence originates from a human donor in good health (CMV status not recorded). Some clones in this sample may be carry-over from other donors' samples. The rearrangement links TRBV5-6 to TRBJ1-2, with D unclear. Sequencing was performed on PBMCs. CDR3 nucleotides: TGTGCCAGCGGAATTTACGGTGGTGGCTACACCTTC. This encodes CASGIYGGGYTF.